The 5 T cell receptor beta chains presented below share a single source sample, sequenced in a study of shared clonotypes between healthy human individuals. Profiling relied on immunoSEQ multiplex PCR, and the TCRdb table lists in-frame clones only, not all of them. The table lists approximately 620,000 clones, roughly 97% of them singletons. The specimen was naive CD4+ T cells sorted from blood. The subset: CD45RA+ positively selected. The receptors shown here come from a woman in her thirties in good health.

V usage is TRBV7-6 and J usage is TRBJ1-2, with a tentative D call TRBD1 (5 bases). This CDR3 is 13 amino acids long. V lost 3 bases and J 10 bases, leaving 15 bases between the germline ends. Germline values: CDR1 SGHVS, CDR2 FNYEAQ. The CDR3 spells CASSFAGRRHYTF. The DNA for the CDR3 is TGTGCCAGCAGCTTCGCAGGGAGGAGGCACTACACCTTC.

J is TRBJ1-2 and V is TRBV6-1; 7 bases are shared with TRBD1. In germline, CDR1 is MNHNS, CDR2 SASEGT. J gave up 3 bases and V 1 base, and 2 bases lay outside the gene matches. The CDR3 totals 14 residues. CDR3 in DNA: TGTGCCAGCAGTGAAGAGGGGACAGACTATGGCTACACCTTC. Amino acid sequence: CASSEEGTDYGYTF.

The gene calls are TRBV11-2 and TRBJ2-7, with 7 bases identical to TRBD1. The CDR3 runs 15 residues. Trimming took 1 base from V and 4 from J; bases not matched to a gene: 7. Per the germline V gene, CDR1 is SGHAT and CDR2 is FQNNGV. CDR3 sequence: CASSLAKGQSYEQYF. The CDR3 DNA reads as TGTGCCAGCAGCTTAGCAAAGGGACAGTCATACGAGCAGTACTTC.

J is TRBJ2-3 and V is TRBV5-1; TRBD2 matches at 14 bases. The ends lost 4 bases at V and 8 bases at J; junction bases unmatched: 12. Per germline, CDR1 SGHRS and CDR2 YFSETQ. CDR3 length: 17 amino acids. CDR3 sequence reads: CASSPRPGLAGVGTQYF. In nucleotides, the CDR3 is TGCGCCAGCAGCCCCAGACCGGGACTAGCGGGAGTGGGTACGCAGTATTTT.

V and J are TRBV11-2 and TRBJ2-2; a possible D gene is TRBD1 (6 bases). Germline CDR1 reads SGHAT; CDR2 reads FQNNGV. The germline V and J ends were trimmed by 5 bases and 5 bases, with 15 bases remaining between them. The CDR3 length is 15 residues. The CDR3 nucleotides read TGTGCCAGCAGCCATTGGACAGAGGGGACCGGGGAGCTGTTTTTT. Protein: CASSHWTEGTGELFF.